This TCR beta chain was identified in a study of T-cell memory formation after mild COVID-19. Overall study context: Largely donor-specific TCR clusters were found. Study-level findings and limits: The study found balanced CD4/CD8 in clones contracting day 15 to 85 and a CD4+ lean in later expanders. CD8+ contracting clones occupied EMRA, while CD4+ ones occupied mainly CM and EM.

Remarks on this clonotype: Its antigen is not identified.

This CDR3 region has 16 residues. J was trimmed by 0 bases and V by 5 bases; bases with no gene match: 5. The germline gives CDR1 MNHEY, CDR2 SVGAGI. A 5'RACE reaction primed in the constant segment made cDNA libraries of TCR alpha and TCR beta, and these carried sample barcodes and UMIs. TCRdb processed the 5' RACE reads anew with MiXCR; each CDR3 protein has one entry. The sample shows under 300,000 distinct CDR3 sequences, over 7% of them seen only once. The origin of this receptor is a man between 18 and 35 years old who had mild COVID-19 (a few samples of this study predate the infection). Cell type and time point are not known. The specimen was PBMCs or a T cell subset sorted from them (not recorded which). The chain uses TRBV6-5 and TRBJ2-3; 10 nucleotides match TRBD2. CDR3 sequence (DNA): TGTGCCAGCAGTGCACTAGCGGGGATTAGCACAGATACGCAGTATTTT. Residues: CASSALAGISTDTQYF.